The 9 T cell receptor beta chains reported below all come from one sample, sequenced in a study of T cell changes during pregnancy in multiple sclerosis. Clones were read by immunoSEQ multiplex PCR, and TCRdb kept only the in-frame ones, dropping some. The data show around 67,000 clones, over 80% seen once. The sequencing here drew on peripheral blood, taken in the first trimester of pregnancy. Every receptor here comes from a female donor with multiple sclerosis, enrolled in a pregnancy study.

The J gene is TRBJ2-1, the V gene TRBV6-5, with TRBD1 identical over 9 bases. With 9 bases clipped from V and 5 bases from J, the junction kept 8 bases outside the gene matches. Germline CDR1 is MNHEY and CDR2 is SVGAGI. This CDR3 region has 14 residues. CDR3 sequence reads: CASCGTGNNNEQFF. CDR3 coding DNA: TGTGCCAGTTGTGGGACAGGGAATAACAATGAGCAGTTCTTC.

J is TRBJ2-1 and V is TRBV11-3; 10 bases map to TRBD2. In germline, CDR1 is SGHNT, CDR2 YENEEA. This CDR3 region has 16 residues. J lost 0 bases, V lost 4 bases, and 3 bases had no gene match. CDR3 sequence: CASSSSSGSSYNEQFF. Here the CDR3 DNA reads TGTGCCAGCAGCTCGTCTAGCGGGAGCTCCTACAATGAGCAGTTCTTC.

This chain uses TRBV5-1 with TRBJ2-7; 7 nucleotides line up with TRBD1. Germline assignment: CDR1 SGHRS and CDR2 YFSETQ. V shed 4 bases and J 0 bases; nucleotides not matched to a gene: 10. CDR3 length: 16 amino acids. DNA for the CDR3: TGCGCCAGCAGCGGGGGACAGTTCCAAGACTCCTACGAGCAGTACTTC. The encoded protein is CASSGGQFQDSYEQYF.

This chain links TRBV19 with TRBJ1-1, with D unresolved. This CDR3 comprises 12 residues. Germline-derived CDR1 and CDR2 are LNHDA and SQIVND (reference sequence). V shed 3 bases and J shed 4 bases, with 6 bases lying between them. CDR3 protein: CASSMRSTEAFF. In DNA, the CDR3 is TGTGCCAGTAGTATGCGGAGCACTGAAGCTTTCTTT.

This chain joins TRBV27 and TRBJ2-1; unclear D gene. The V end lost 7 bases, the J end lost 0 bases, and 13 bases lay between the germline ends. The CDR3 totals 15 residues. Germline assignment: CDR1 MNHEY and CDR2 SMNVEV (reference sequence). For the CDR3, the DNA is TGTGCCAGCATTCCCCGCGGCCTCTCCTACAATGAGCAGTTCTTC. Protein: CASIPRGLSYNEQFF.

Only one count was recorded for this clone. The chain is built from TRBV19 and TRBJ2-1, with D perhaps TRBD1 (6 bases). Germline V gene lookup returns CDR1 LNHDA and CDR2 SQIVND (reference sequence). The V end was cut by 3 bases, the J end by 10 bases, with 16 bases between. This CDR3 is 14 amino acids long. The CDR3 spells CASSMLRSRGEQFF. CDR3 nucleotides: TGTGCCAGTAGTATGTTGAGAAGCAGGGGAGAGCAGTTCTTC. Full variable domain (outside the CDR3, taken from reference TRBV19 and TRBJ2-1): DGGITQSPKYLFRKEGQNVTLSCEQNLNHDAMYWYRQDPGQGLRLIYYSQIVNDFQKGDIAEGYSVSREKKESFPLTVTSAQKNPTAFYLCASSMLRSRGEQFFGPGTRLTVL.

V gene TRBV27 combines with J gene TRBJ2-7; the match to TRBD1 covers 11 bases. This CDR3 contains 15 residues. Losses at the gene ends were 5 bases for V and 5 bases for J; bases not matched to a gene: 8. Germline CDR1 is MNHEY and CDR2 is SMNVEV (reference sequence). The CDR3 loop reads CASSPGTGGSNEQYF. In DNA, the CDR3 is TGTGCCAGCAGTCCCGGGACAGGGGGGAGCAACGAGCAGTACTTC.

This clone appeared a single time. The V and J genes are TRBV11-2 and TRBJ2-7; 7 positions match TRBD2. This CDR3 is built from 13 residues. With 11 bases clipped from V and 5 bases from J, the junction kept 12 bases outside the gene matches. Looked up from germline, CDR1 is SGHAT and CDR2 is FQNNGV. In DNA, the CDR3 is TGTGCCGCCGGGAGCGGGGTTATGAACGAGCAGTACTTC. It encodes CAAGSGVMNEQYF.

The chain carries TRBV27 and TRBJ2-1; D call uncertain. Germline lookup yields CDR1 MNHEY and CDR2 SMNVEV (reference sequence). V shed 5 bases and J shed 4 bases, with 15 bases lying between them. This CDR3 has 15 residues. CDR3 loop: CASSPGSTGYNEQFF. The CDR3 DNA reads TGTGCCAGCAGTCCAGGCTCTACTGGGTACAATGAGCAGTTCTTC.